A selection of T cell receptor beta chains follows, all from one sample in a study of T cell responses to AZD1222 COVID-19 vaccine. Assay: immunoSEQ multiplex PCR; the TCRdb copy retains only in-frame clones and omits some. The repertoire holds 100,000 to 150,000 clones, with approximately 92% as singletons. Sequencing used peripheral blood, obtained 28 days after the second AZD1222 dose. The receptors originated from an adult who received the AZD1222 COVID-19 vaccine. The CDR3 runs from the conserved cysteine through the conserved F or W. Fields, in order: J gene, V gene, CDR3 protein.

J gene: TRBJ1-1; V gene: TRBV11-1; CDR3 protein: CASSFGRGNTEAFF
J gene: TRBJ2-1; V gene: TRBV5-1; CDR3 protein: CASSAGTSGTYNEQFF
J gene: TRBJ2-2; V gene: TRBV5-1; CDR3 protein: CASSLSGTAPGELFF
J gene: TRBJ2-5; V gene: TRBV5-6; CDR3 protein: CASSYSGETQYF
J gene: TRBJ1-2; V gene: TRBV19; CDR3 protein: CASIGAGGAGGYTF
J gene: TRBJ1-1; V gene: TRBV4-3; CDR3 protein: CASSLSDRLNTEAFF
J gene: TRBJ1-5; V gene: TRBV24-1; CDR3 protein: CATSEGPAQHF
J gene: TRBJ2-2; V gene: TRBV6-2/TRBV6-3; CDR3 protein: CASSPSGGAAGELFF
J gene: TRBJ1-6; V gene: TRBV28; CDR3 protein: CASSLQGAAWGSPLHF
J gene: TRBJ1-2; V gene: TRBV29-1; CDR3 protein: CSVAVGQYGYTF
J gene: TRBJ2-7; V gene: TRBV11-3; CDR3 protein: CASSLEGGPYEQYF
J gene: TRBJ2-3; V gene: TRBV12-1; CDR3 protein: CASSLPHRGHADTQYF
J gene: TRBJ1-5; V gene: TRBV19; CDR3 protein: CASMDTDSNQPQHF
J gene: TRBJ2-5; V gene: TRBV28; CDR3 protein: CASSSPYRGSQETQYF
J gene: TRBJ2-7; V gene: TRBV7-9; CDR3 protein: CASSLRQGWRQYF
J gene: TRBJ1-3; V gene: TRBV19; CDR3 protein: CASMGLGQGSGNTIYF
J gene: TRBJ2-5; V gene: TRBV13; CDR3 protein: CASSPGDLAGGLQETQYF
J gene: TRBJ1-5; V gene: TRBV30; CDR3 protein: CAWSTSRLDQPQHF
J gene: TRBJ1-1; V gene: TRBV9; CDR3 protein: CASSVEQSNTEAFF
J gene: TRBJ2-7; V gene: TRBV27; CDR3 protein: CASSSTSYEQYF
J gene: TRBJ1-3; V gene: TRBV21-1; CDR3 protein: CASSRDSLSSGNTIYF
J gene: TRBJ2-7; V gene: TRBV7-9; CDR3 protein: CASSSPGGPSYEQYF
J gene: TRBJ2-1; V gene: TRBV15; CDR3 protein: CATSRGGGASYNEQFF
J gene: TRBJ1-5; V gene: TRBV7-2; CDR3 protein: CASSGQRNQPQHF
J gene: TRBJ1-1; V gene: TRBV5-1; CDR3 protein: CASSQQGLNTEAFF
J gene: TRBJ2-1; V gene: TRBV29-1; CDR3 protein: CSVENRAANEQFF
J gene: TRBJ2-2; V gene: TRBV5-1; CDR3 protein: CASSALASNTGELFF
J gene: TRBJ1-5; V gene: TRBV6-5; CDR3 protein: CASSYRFRQPQHF
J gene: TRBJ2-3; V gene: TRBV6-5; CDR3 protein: CASSYETLQYF
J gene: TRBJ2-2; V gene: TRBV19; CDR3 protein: CASSTPQGIDTGELFF
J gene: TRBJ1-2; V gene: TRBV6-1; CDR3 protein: CASSEGQYGYTF
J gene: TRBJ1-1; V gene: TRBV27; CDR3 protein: CASSSHRGHTEAFF
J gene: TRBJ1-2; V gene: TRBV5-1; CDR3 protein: CASSREDGLYGYTF
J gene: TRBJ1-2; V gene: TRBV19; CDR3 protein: CASSKMTGVDYGYTF
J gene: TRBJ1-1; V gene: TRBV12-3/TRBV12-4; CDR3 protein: CASSSQGTEAFF
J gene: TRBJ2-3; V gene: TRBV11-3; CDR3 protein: CASSLGDRYTDTQYF
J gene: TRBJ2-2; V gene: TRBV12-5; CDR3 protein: CASGPDPPGELFF
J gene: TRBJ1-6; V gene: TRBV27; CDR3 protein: CASSWNRNQNSPLHF
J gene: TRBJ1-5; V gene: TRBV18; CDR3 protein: CASSPSTSSNQPQHF
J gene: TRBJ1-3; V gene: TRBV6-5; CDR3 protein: CASSYDGPGPGNTIYF
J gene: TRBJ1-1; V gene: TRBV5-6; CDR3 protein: CASSLAQGNTEAFF
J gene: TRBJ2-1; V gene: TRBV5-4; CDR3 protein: CASSSAGGLGDEQFF
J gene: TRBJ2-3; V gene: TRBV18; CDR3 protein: CASSPPQGIPDTQYF
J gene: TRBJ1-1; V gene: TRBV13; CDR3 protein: CASSLRQGGNTEAFF
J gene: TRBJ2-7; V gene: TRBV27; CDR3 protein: CASSWKTGSYEQYF
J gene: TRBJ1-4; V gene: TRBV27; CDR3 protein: CASGWRRQEDEKLFF
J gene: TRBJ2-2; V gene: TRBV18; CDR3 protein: CASSPRRDTGELFF
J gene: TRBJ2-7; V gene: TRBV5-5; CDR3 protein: CASSLGVHEQYF
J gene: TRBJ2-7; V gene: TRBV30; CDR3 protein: CAWRTGTSGYEQYF
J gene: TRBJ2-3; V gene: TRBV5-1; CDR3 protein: CASSSRTEPGTQYF
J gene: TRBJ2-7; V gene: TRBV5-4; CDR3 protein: CATGGGYEQYF
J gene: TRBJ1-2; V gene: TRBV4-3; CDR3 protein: CASSLGTDPNYGYTF
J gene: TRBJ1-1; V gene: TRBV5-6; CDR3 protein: CASSLSGKDRDTEAFF
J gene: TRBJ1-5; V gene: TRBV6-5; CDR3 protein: CASGTGKSPDQPQHF
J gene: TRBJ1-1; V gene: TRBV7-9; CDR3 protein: CASSASTLMNTEAFF
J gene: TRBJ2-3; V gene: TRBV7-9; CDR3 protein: CASSRHGDTQYF
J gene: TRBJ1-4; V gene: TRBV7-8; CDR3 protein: CASSFLFGEKLFF